The rows below give T cell receptor beta chains drawn from one sample of a study of shared clonotypes between healthy human individuals. Libraries were prepared by immunoSEQ multiplex PCR; TCRdb keeps only in-frame clonotypes and omits some of them. The sample contains some 2,000,000 clones, 95% of which appear only once. Sequenced material: naive CD4+ T cells sorted from blood. Receptors originate from a man aged 18 to 29 in good health. CDR3s include the opening cysteine and the closing phenylalanine or tryptophan. D genes are given only for firm matches. Expanded clones are given a class, and other clones once, few, many or no size at all.

v_call	clone_size	d_call	j_call	cdr3_length	cdr3_nt	cdr3_aa
TRBV19	-	-	TRBJ1-3	15	TGTGCCAGCACGGATGGCCTTTTCTCTGGAAACACCATATATTTT	CASTDGLFSGNTIYF
TRBV7-3	-	-	TRBJ2-2	12	TGTGCCAGCAGCACATACACCGGGGAGCTGTTTTTT	CASSTYTGELFF
TRBV27	-	-	TRBJ1-6	14	TGTGCCAGCAGGGGTCAGGGTGGCAATTCACCCCTCCACTTT	CASRGQGGNSPLHF
TRBV5-4	-	-	TRBJ2-5	15	TGTGCCAGCAGCTTGGGGGCTGTGGGGCAAGAGACCCAGTACTTC	CASSLGAVGQETQYF
TRBV7-2	-	-	TRBJ1-3	14	TGTGCCAGCAGCTTAGAGTACTCTGGAAACACCATATATTTT	CASSLEYSGNTIYF
TRBV6-6	-	TRBD1	TRBJ2-5	16	TGTGCCAGCAGTTACTCGGTGTGGGGACAGCAAGAGACCCAGTACTTC	CASSYSVWGQQETQYF
TRBV6-5	-	-	TRBJ1-6	15	TGTGCCAGCTCCCGTAACGGGGCAGTAAATTCACCCCTCCACTTT	CASSRNGAVNSPLHF
TRBV5-4	-	TRBD1	TRBJ2-7	14	TGTGCCAGCAGCTTGATGGGACAGGTGGGCGAGCAGTACTTC	CASSLMGQVGEQYF
TRBV5-6	-	-	TRBJ1-1	14	TGTGCCAGCAGCTTTGGGTGGACCAACACTGAAGCTTTCTTT	CASSFGWTNTEAFF
TRBV6-4	once	TRBD2	TRBJ2-3	15	TGTGCCAGCAGTGAGGGACTAGCGGATATGGATACGCAGTATTTT	CASSEGLADMDTQYF
TRBV28	-	-	TRBJ2-2	17	TGTGCCAGCAGTTTTGACCGCCGGGCGGTCTACACCGGGGAGCTGTTTTTT	CASSFDRRAVYTGELFF
TRBV7-2	-	-	TRBJ2-3	12	TGTGCCAGCAGCTCGGGGACAGATACGCAGTATTTT	CASSSGTDTQYF
TRBV23-1	-	-	TRBJ1-5	16	TGCGCCAGCAGTCAATTATCGGGGACCTGCAATCAGCCCCAGCATTTT	CASSQLSGTCNQPQHF
TRBV4-1	-	-	TRBJ2-3	13	TGCGCCAGCAGCAAAGAACCGGGACATGGGCAGTATTTT	CASSKEPGHGQYF